The next 3 T cell receptor beta chains were all read from a single sample in a study of blood T cell repertoires in COVID-19. TCRdb keeps only in-frame clones here, not all; method: immunoSEQ multiplex PCR. The profile covers about 170,000 clones, with approximately 91% appearing a single time and about 4.9% taken by the ten largest. The sample was peripheral blood. These receptors came from a man aged 18 to 29 with COVID-19, enrolled during active disease.

V gene TRBV4-3 combines with J gene TRBJ2-7; the D gene is possibly TRBD2 (5 bases). This CDR3 is 17 amino acids long. Between the trimmed V and J ends, which lost 0 bases and 1 base, there was a span of 16 bases. Germline CDR1 reads LGHNA; CDR2 reads YSLEER. The CDR3 sequence is CASSQDVHGLLSYEQYF. CDR3 nucleotide sequence: TGCGCCAGCAGCCAAGATGTGCATGGACTTCTATCCTACGAGCAGTACTTC.

The V gene is TRBV6-2 or TRBV6-3, the J gene TRBJ2-2; TRBD1 is a possible D gene (6 bases). This CDR3 has 13 amino acids. Germline lookup yields CDR1 MNHEY and CDR2 SVGEGT. V lost 6 bases and J 5 bases, leaving 10 bases between the germline ends. The DNA for the CDR3 is TGTGCCAGCAGCACAGGGAGAACCGGGGAGCTGTTTTTT. Residues: CASSTGRTGELFF.

The rearrangement links TRBV7-2 to TRBJ2-5, with D possibly TRBD2 on 5 matching bases. Germline CDR1 is SGHTA and CDR2 is FQGNSA. The CDR3 contains 14 residues. Trimming stripped 5 bases from V and 5 bases from J, with 15 bases between. CDR3: CASSPELVGETQYF. The CDR3 DNA follows: TGTGCCAGCAGCCCCGAACTAGTAGGCGAGACCCAGTACTTC.